This is a list of T cell receptor beta chains from one sample in a study of regulatory T cells in long-lasting Graves disease. Using its own MiXCR run on the multiplex PCR reads, TCRdb lists one record per CDR3 protein. The sample consists of about 470,000 distinct CDR3 sequences, 14% to 15% of them appearing once. These data are also associated with another study on T cells in Graves' hyperthyroidism and ophthalmopathy.

The starting material was peripheral blood mononuclear cells (PBMCs), obtained at new diagnosis, from a patient treated with antithyroid drugs. The receptor set was obtained from a woman in her twenties or thirties with Graves disease. The conserved cysteine and the conserved F or W are not part of the CDR3 here.

V gene	J gene	CDR3 protein
TRBV12-3/TRBV12-4	TRBJ2-3	ASSSLRLAGAESDTQY
TRBV20-1	TRBJ2-3	SATTQEGTDTQY
TRBV24-1	TRBJ2-7	ATSAPGTGGYEQY
TRBV15	TRBJ1-5	ATSTDRESNQPQH
TRBV7-9	TRBJ2-2	ASSPTLTILNTGELF
TRBV30	TRBJ1-6	AWGPLPLH
TRBV6-2/TRBV6-3	TRBJ1-5	ASSYSGAVGAQPQH
TRBV6-1	TRBJ1-4	ASSHKGSTNEKLF
TRBV19	TRBJ1-2	ASNPGGIGYGYT
TRBV25-1	TRBJ2-2	ASSGGTSITGELF
TRBV20-1	TRBJ2-3	SASPGQGDTDTQY